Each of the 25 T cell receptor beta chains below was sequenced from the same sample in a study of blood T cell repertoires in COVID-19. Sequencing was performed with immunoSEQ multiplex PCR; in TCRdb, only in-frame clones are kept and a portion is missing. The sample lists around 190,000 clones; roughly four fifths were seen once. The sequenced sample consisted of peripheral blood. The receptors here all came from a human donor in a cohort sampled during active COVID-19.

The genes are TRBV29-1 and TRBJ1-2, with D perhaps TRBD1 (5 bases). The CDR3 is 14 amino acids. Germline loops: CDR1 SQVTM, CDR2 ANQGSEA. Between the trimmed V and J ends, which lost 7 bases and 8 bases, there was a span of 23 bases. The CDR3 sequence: CSGVTGTGTSGYTF. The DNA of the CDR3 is TGCAGCGGGGTTACCGGGACGGGGACTAGCGGCTACACCTTC.

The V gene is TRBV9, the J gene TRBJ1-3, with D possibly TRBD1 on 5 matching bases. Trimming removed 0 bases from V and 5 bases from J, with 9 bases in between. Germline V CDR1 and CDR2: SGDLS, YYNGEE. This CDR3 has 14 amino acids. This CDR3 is CASSVEGARNTIYF. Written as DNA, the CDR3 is TGTGCCAGCAGCGTAGAAGGGGCTAGAAACACCATATATTTT.

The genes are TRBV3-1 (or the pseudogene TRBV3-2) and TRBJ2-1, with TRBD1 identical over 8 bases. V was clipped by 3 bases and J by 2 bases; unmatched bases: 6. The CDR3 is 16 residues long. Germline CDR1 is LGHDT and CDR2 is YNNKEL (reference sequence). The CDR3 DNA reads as TGTGCCAGCAGCCAGTCCGGACAGGGCGCCTACAATGAGCAGTTCTTC. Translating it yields CASSQSGQGAYNEQFF.

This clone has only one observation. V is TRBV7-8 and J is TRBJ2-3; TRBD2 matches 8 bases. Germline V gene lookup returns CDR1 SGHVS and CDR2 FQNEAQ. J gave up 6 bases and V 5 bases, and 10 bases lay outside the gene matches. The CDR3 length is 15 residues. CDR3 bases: TGTGCCAGCAGCCGAGTGGCGGGAGGAGGGGATACGCAGTATTTT. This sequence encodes CASSRVAGGGDTQYF.

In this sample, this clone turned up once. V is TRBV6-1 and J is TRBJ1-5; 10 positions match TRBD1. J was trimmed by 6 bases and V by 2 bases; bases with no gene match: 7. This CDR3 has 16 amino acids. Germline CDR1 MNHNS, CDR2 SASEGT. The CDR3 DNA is TGTGCCAGCAGTGAACGGGACAGGGGAAAATTTCAGCCCCAGCATTTT. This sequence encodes CASSERDRGKFQPQHF.

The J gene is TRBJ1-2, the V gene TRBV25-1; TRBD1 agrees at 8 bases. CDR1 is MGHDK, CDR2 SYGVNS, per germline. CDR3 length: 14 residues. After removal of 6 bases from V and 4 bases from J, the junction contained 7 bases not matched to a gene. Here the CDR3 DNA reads TGTGCCAGCAGAGCAACTGACAGGGGCTATGGCTACACCTTC. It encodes CASRATDRGYGYTF.

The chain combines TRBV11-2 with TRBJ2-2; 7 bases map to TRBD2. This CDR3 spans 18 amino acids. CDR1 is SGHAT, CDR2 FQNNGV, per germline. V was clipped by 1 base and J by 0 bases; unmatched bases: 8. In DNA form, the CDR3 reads TGTGCCAGCAGCTTAGGGCTCCTTGGGGGGGCGAACACCGGGGAGCTGTTTTTT. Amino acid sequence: CASSLGLLGGANTGELFF.

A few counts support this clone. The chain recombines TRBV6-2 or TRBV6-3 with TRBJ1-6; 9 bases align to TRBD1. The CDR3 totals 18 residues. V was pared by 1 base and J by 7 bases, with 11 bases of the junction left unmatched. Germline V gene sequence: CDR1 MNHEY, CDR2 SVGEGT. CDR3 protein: CASSYYGTGGAENSPLHF. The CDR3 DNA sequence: TGTGCCAGCAGTTACTATGGAACAGGGGGCGCTGAAAATTCACCCCTCCACTTT.

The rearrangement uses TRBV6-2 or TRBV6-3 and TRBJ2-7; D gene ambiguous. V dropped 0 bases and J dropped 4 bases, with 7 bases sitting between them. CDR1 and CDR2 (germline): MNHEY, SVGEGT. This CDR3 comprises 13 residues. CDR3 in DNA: TGTGCCAGCAGTTACTCGGGCACGTACGAGCAGTACTTC. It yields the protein CASSYSGTYEQYF.

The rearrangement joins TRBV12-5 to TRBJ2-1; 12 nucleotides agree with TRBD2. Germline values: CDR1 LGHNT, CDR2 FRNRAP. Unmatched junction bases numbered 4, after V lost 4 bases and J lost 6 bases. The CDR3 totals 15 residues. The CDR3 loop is CASGSSGRAINEQFF. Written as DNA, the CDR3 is TGTGCTAGTGGTTCTAGCGGGAGGGCTATCAATGAGCAGTTCTTC.

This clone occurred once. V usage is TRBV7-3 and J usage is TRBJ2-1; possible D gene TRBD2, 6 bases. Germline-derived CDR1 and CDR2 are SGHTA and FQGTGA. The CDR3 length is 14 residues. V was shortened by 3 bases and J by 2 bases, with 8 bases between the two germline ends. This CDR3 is CASSFGGAYNEQFF. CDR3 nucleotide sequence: TGTGCCAGCAGCTTCGGGGGAGCCTACAATGAGCAGTTCTTC.

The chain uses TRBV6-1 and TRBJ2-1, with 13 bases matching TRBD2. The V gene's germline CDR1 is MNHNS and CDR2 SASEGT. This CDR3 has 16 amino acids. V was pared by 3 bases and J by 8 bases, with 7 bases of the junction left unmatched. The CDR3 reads CASSDRGLAGPDEQFF. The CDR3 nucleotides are TGTGCCAGCAGTGACCGGGGACTAGCGGGACCCGATGAGCAGTTCTTC.

CDR3 sequence: CASSKSGTGGNSPLHF. The CDR3, as DNA: TGTGCCAGCAGCAAATCCGGGACAGGGGGCAATTCACCCCTCCACTTT. V gene TRBV21-1 combines with J gene TRBJ1-6; the tabulated D call, TRBD1, remains unverified against the DNA. TRBV21-1 counts as a pseudogene. This CDR3 has 16 amino acids.

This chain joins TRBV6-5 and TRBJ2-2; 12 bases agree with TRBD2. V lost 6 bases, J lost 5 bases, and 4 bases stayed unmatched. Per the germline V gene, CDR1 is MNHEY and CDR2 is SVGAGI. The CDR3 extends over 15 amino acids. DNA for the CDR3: TGTGCCAGCAGAACTGGGACTAGCGGGACCGGGGAGCTGTTTTTT. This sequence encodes CASRTGTSGTGELFF.

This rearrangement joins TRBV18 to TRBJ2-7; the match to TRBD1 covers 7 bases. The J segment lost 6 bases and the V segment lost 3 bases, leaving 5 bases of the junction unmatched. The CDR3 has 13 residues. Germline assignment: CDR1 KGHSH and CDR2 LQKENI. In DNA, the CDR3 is TGTGCCAGCTCACCCCCGGGGACAGTCGAGCAGTACTTC. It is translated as CASSPPGTVEQYF.

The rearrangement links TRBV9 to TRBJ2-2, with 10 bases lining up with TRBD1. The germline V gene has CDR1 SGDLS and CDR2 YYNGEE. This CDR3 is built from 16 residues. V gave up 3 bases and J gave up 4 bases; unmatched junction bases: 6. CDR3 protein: CASSGDRGPTTGELFF. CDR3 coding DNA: TGTGCCAGCAGCGGTGACAGGGGGCCGACCACCGGGGAGCTGTTTTTT.

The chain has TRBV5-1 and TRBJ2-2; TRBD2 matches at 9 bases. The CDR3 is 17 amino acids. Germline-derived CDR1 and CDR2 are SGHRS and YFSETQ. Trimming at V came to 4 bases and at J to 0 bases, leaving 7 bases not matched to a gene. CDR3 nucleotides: TGCGCCAGCAGCAGAGTTAGCGGGGGCGCGAACACCGGGGAGCTGTTTTTT. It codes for CASSRVSGGANTGELFF.

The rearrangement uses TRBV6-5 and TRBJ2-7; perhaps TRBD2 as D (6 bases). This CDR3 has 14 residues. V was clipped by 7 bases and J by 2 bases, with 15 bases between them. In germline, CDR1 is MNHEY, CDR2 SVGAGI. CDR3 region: CASNAGTLTYEQYF. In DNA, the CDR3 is TGTGCCAGCAACGCCGGGACTTTAACCTACGAGCAGTACTTC.

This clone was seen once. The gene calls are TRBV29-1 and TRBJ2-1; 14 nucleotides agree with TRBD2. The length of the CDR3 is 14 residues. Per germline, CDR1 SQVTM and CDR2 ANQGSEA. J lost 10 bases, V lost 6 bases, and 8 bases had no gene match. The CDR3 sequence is CSVTTSGRAREQFF. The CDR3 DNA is TGCAGCGTCACGACTAGCGGGAGGGCCAGGGAGCAGTTCTTC.

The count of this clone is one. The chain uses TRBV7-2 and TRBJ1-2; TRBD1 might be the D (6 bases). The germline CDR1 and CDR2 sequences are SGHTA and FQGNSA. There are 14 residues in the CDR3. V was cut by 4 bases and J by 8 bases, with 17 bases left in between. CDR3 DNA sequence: TGTGCCAGCAGCTCGATCGGGGGGGCGGTGGGCTACACCTTC. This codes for CASSSIGGAVGYTF. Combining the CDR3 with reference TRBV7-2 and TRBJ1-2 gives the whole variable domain GAGVSQSPSNKVTEKGKDVELRCDPISGHTALYWYRQSLGQGLEFLIYFQGNSAPDKSGLPSDRFSAERTGGSVSTLTIQRTQQEDSAVYLCASSSIGGAVGYTFGSGTRLTVV.

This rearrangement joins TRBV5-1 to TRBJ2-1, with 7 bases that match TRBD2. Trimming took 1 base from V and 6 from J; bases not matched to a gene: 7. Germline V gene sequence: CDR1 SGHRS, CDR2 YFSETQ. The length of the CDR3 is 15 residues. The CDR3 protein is CASSLTAGASNEQFF. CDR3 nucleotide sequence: TGCGCCAGCAGCTTGACGGCGGGAGCATCCAATGAGCAGTTCTTC. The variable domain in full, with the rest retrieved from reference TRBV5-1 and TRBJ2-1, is KAGVTQTPRYLIKTRGQQVTLSCSPISGHRSVSWYQQTPGQGLQFLFEYFSETQRNKGNFPGRFSGRQFSNSRSEMNVSTLELGDSALYLCASSLTAGASNEQFFGPGTRLTVL.

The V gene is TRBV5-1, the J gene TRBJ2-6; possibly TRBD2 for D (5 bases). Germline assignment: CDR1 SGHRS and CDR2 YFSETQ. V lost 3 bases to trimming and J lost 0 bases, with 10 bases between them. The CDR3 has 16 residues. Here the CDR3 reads CASSSQRDSGANVLTF. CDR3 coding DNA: TGCGCCAGCAGCTCCCAACGGGACTCTGGGGCCAACGTCCTGACTTTC.

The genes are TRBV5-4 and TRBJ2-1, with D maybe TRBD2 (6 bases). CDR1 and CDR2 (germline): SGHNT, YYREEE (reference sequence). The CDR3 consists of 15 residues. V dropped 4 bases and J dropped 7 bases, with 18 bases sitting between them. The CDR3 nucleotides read TGTGCCAGCAGCCCGGAGGAGGGTGTGTGGAATGAGCAGTTCTTC. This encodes CASSPEEGVWNEQFF.

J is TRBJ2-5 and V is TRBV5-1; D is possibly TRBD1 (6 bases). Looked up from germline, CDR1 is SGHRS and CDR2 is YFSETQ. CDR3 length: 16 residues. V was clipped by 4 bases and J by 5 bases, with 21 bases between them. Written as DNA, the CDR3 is TGCGCCAGCAGCCCTGTTGGGGGCGCACTGAGGGAGACCCAGTACTTC. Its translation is CASSPVGGALRETQYF. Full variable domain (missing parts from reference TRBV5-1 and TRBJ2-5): KAGVTQTPRYLIKTRGQQVTLSCSPISGHRSVSWYQQTPGQGLQFLFEYFSETQRNKGNFPGRFSGRQFSNSRSEMNVSTLELGDSALYLCASSPVGGALRETQYFGPGTRLLVL.

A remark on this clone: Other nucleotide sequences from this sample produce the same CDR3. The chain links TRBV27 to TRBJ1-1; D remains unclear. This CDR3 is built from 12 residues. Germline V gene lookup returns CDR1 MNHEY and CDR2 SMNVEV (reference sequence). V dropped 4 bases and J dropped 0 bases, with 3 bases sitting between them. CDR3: CASSSVNTEAFF. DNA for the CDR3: TGTGCCAGCAGTTCAGTGAACACTGAAGCTTTCTTT.